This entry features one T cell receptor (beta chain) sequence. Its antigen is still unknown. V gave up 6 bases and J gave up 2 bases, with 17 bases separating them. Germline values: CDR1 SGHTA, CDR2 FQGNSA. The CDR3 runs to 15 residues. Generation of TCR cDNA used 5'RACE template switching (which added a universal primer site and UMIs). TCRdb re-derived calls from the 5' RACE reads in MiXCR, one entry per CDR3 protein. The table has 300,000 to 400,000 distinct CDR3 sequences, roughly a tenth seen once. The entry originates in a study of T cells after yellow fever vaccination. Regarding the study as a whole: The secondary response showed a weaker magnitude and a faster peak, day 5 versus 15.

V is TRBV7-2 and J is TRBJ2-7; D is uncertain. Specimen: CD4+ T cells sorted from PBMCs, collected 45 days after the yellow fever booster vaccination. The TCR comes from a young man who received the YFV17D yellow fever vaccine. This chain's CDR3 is CASSQGGDQTYEQYF. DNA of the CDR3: TGTGCCAGCAGTCAAGGTGGCGACCAAACCTACGAGCAGTACTTC. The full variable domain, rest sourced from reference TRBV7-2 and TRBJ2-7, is GAGVSQSPSNKVTEKGKDVELRCDPISGHTALYWYRQSLGQGLEFLIYFQGNSAPDKSGLPSDRFSAERTGGSVSTLTIQRTQQEDSAVYLCASSQGGDQTYEQYFGPGTRLTVT.